The present TCR beta chain was sequenced within a study of T cells after posttransplantation cyclophosphamide. Only in-frame clones appear in the TCRdb table, and some are missing; sequencing was by immunoSEQ multiplex PCR. The sample shows about 66,000 clones, 93% of them seen only once. The junction had 11 bases not matched to a gene; V was cut back by 11 bases and J by 5 bases. The CDR3 consists of 13 residues. Germline V gene lookup returns CDR1 SNHLY and CDR2 FYNNEI. Input material: PBMCs. The TCR was taken from a woman between 25 and 40 years old in good health and a related stem cell transplant donor. The rearrangement joins TRBV2 to TRBJ2-7, with TRBD1 matching over 8 bases. The CDR3 is CAAHQGANNEQYF. CDR3 bases: TGTGCCGCCCATCAGGGGGCCAATAACGAGCAGTACTTC.